These T cell receptor beta chains were read from a single sample in a study of vaccination effects on CD4 cells after COVID-19. Their antigen targets remain unknown. Data came from immunoSEQ multiplex PCR; TCRdb stores just in-frame clones and leaves some out. Among 65,000 to 90,000 clones listed, under 85% were seen once. This specimen consisted of CD4+ T cells from PBMCs cultured with HCoV-NL63 spike peptides, obtained before COVID-19 vaccination. Receptors were obtained from a human donor who received a COVID-19 vaccine. The CDR3 runs from the conserved cysteine through the conserved F or W. Each record gives: J gene, clone size, V gene, D gene, CDR3 DNA, CDR3 protein. D genes are given only for firm matches. Clone size appears in some rows only: once, few, many, or a class for an expanded clone.

TRBJ2-2 . TRBV5-1 . TGCGCCAGCGGAAAGGGACAACAGAACACCGGGGAGCTGTTTTTT CASGKGQQNTGELFF
TRBJ2-5 . TRBV7-6 TRBD2 TGTGCCAGCAGCCCGGGACTAGCGGGGGGCCAAGAGACCCAGTACTTC CASSPGLAGGQETQYF
TRBJ1-2 . TRBV5-1 . TGCGCCAGCAGCTTGGGAACAGCTAACTATGGCTACACCTTC CASSLGTANYGYTF
TRBJ2-3 . TRBV24-1 . TGTGCCACCAGTGATCCTATGAGTGTGGATACGCAGTATTTT CATSDPMSVDTQYF
TRBJ1-4 . TRBV7-2 . TGTGCCAGCAGCTGGGAAGGACGGCTGCAATCCGAAAAACTGTTTTTT CASSWEGRLQSEKLFF
TRBJ1-2 . TRBV18 TRBD1 TGTGCCAGCTCATCAGGACAGGGCCTAATCTCCGGCTACACCTTC CASSSGQGLISGYTF
TRBJ2-5 . TRBV24-1 TRBD1 TGTGCCACCAGTGGGCAGGGGGCCGTAGAGACCCAGTACTTC CATSGQGAVETQYF
TRBJ2-2 medium-sized TRBV7-2 . TGTGCCAGCAGCAAGTACACCGGGGAGCTGTTTTTT CASSKYTGELFF
TRBJ2-3 . TRBV6-2/TRBV6-3 TRBD2 TGTGCCAGCAGTTACCCCCCGGGACTAGCGGGGGCGCCACCCTTCACAGATACGCAGTATTTT CASSYPPGLAGAPPFTDTQYF
TRBJ2-3 . TRBV7-9 . TGTGCCAGCAGCTTAGCCCGCCCGATGTATTTT CASSLARPMYF
TRBJ2-1 . TRBV11-2 . TGTGCCAGCAGCTTAGGTGGGTCAGTCTCCTACAATGAGCAGTTCTTC CASSLGGSVSYNEQFF
TRBJ1-2 . TRBV18 . TGTGCCAGCTCACCACCTAGCAGGGTGGTGGATGGCTACACCTTC CASSPPSRVVDGYTF
TRBJ1-6 . TRBV25-1 . TGTGCCGACGCCGGGGGCTCACCCCTCCACTTT CADAGGSPLHF
TRBJ2-2 . TRBV25-1 TRBD2 TGTGCCAGCAGCCCATTGGGAGGGGCCACCGGGGAGCTGTTTTTT CASSPLGGATGELFF
TRBJ2-5 . TRBV7-2 TRBD2 TGTGCCAGCAGCTATACTAGCGGGGGGGCCAGGGAGACCCAGTACTTC CASSYTSGGARETQYF
TRBJ1-2 . TRBV5-4 TRBD1 TGTGCCAGCAGCCAAGCACTGACAGGGGGCCAGGACTATGGCTACACCTTC CASSQALTGGQDYGYTF
TRBJ1-2 . TRBV15 . TGTGCCACCAGCAGAGCTCCCGTGGGTAACTATGGCTACACCTTC CATSRAPVGNYGYTF
TRBJ2-1 few TRBV9 . TGTGCCAGCAGCGAGGTTTCAGTCTACAATGAGCAGTTCTTC CASSEVSVYNEQFF
TRBJ2-1 few TRBV7-8 TRBD1 TGTGCCAGCAGCTTGTACAGGGGTTCCTACAATGAGCAGTTCTTC CASSLYRGSYNEQFF
TRBJ2-5 . TRBV7-2 . TGTGCCAGCAGCTTTGGTAGACAAGAGACCCAGTACTTC CASSFGRQETQYF
TRBJ2-1 . TRBV5-4 TRBD2 TGTGCCAGCAGCTCGAGCGGGGTTAGCTCCTACAATGAGCAGTTCTTC CASSSSGVSSYNEQFF
TRBJ1-3 . TRBV28 . TGTGCCAGCATAGGAGGGGGAGACACCATATATTTT CASIGGGDTIYF
TRBJ1-4 . TRBV9 TRBD1 TGTGCCAGCAGCGTAGTTGGGACAGGGGACGAAAAACTGTTTTTT CASSVVGTGDEKLFF
TRBJ1-5 . TRBV28 TRBD1 TGTGCCAGCAGTCGACAGGGGTATAGCAATCAGCCCCAGCATTTT CASSRQGYSNQPQHF
TRBJ1-3 . TRBV5-1 . TGCGCCAGCAGCCTTACTACAACCGGAAACACCATATATTTT CASSLTTTGNTIYF
TRBJ1-5 . TRBV24-1 . TGTGCCACCAGTGACCGATCCCTCCAGCCCCAGCATTTT CATSDRSLQPQHF
TRBJ2-3 . TRBV11-2 . TGTGCCAGCAGCCCGTTGCCCACAGCTAGCACAGATACGCAGTATTTT CASSPLPTASTDTQYF
TRBJ2-2 . TRBV18 . TGTGCCAGCTCACCACGACAAGACACCGGGGAGCTGTTTTTT CASSPRQDTGELFF